These T cell receptor beta chains were read from a single sample in a study of blood T cell repertoires in COVID-19. Assay used: immunoSEQ multiplex PCR; TCRdb lists only in-frame clones, some missing. The sample shows around 250,000 clones, approximately 83% of them seen only once. Sequencing was carried out using peripheral blood. The origin of the receptors is a man aged 25 to 40 who had recovered from COVID-19. CDR3s include the opening cysteine and the closing phenylalanine or tryptophan. Fields, in order: V gene, J gene, CDR3 protein.

V: TRBV7-9
J: TRBJ1-5
CDR3: CASSYDRNQPQHF

V: TRBV19
J: TRBJ2-5
CDR3: CASSPPGSSGGSETQYF

V: TRBV24-1
J: TRBJ2-3
CDR3: CATSVTGGFSDTQYF

V: TRBV19
J: TRBJ2-7
CDR3: CASGSGGAYEQYF

V: TRBV19
J: TRBJ1-2
CDR3: CASSIGGRDRGDYGYTF

V: TRBV28
J: TRBJ2-3
CDR3: CASLGGAGGTQYF

V: TRBV10-3
J: TRBJ1-2
CDR3: CAISGQWGGIGINYGYTF

V: TRBV27
J: TRBJ2-7
CDR3: CASSPNSGGWYYEQYF

V: TRBV15
J: TRBJ1-5
CDR3: CATSRDQGQGKYQPQHF

V: TRBV12-3/TRBV12-4
J: TRBJ1-2
CDR3: CASSFTNYGYTF

V: TRBV25-1
J: TRBJ2-7
CDR3: CASSGQGYEQYF

V: TRBV24-1
J: TRBJ2-7
CDR3: CATSADTYPYEQYF

V: TRBV5-6
J: TRBJ2-2
CDR3: CASSLGTQTGELFF

V: TRBV2
J: TRBJ1-6
CDR3: CASTRQGSYNSPLHF

V: TRBV19
J: TRBJ2-5
CDR3: CASSLGQGAETQYF

V: TRBV6-1
J: TRBJ1-4
CDR3: CASSEGTGSEKLFF

V: TRBV27
J: TRBJ1-5
CDR3: CASSLFARASNQPQHF

V: TRBV5-8
J: TRBJ2-3
CDR3: CASSLAGSSGMQDTQYF

V: TRBV11-1
J: TRBJ2-5
CDR3: CASSPQPSETQYF

V: TRBV9
J: TRBJ1-2
CDR3: CASSGPTGGRVGGYTF

V: TRBV19
J: TRBJ1-3
CDR3: CASNNIGQAVDTIYF